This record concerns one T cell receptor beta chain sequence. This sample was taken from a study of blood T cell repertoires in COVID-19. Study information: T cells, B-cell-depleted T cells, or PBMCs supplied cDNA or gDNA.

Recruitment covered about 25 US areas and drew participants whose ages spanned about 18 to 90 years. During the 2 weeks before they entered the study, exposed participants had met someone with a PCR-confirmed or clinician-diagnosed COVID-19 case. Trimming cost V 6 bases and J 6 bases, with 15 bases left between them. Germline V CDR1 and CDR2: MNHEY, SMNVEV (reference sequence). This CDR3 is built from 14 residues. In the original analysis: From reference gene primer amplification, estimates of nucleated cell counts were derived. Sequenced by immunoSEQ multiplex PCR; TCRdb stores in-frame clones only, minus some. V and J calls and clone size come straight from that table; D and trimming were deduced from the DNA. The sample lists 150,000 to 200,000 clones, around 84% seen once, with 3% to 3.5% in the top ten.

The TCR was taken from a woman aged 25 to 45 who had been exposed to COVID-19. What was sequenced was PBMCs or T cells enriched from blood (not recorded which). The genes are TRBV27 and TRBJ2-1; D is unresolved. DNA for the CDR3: TGTGCCAGCAGCCCCCAGGAAGTGGGCAATGAGCAGTTCTTC. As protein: CASSPQEVGNEQFF.